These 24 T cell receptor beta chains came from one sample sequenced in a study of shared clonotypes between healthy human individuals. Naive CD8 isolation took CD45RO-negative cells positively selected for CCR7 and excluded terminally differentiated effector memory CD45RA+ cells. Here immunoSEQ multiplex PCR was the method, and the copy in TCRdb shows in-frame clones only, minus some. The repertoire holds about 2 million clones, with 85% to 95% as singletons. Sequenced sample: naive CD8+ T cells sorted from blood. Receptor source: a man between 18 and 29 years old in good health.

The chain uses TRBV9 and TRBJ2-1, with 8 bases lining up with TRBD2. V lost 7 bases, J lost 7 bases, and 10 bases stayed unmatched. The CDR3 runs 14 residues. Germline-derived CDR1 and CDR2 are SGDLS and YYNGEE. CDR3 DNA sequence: TGTGCCAGCTCCGGGACTAGGGGGGAGAATGAGCAGTTCTTC. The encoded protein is CASSGTRGENEQFF.

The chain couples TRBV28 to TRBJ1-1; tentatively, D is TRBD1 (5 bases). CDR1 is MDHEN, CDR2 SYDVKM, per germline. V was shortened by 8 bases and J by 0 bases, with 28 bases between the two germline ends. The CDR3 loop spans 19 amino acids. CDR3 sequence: CASRITTGTTLALNTEAFF. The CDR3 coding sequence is TGTGCCAGCCGAATAACCACCGGGACCACTCTTGCCCTGAACACTGAAGCTTTCTTT.

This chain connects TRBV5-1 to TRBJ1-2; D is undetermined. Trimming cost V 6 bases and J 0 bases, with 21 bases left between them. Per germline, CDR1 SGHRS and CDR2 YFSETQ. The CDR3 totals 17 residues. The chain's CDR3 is CASTPGVPQDPNYGYTF. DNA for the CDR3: TGCGCCAGCACCCCTGGCGTCCCCCAGGACCCTAACTATGGCTACACCTTC. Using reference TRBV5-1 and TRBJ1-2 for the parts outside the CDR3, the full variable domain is KAGVTQTPRYLIKTRGQQVTLSCSPISGHRSVSWYQQTPGQGLQFLFEYFSETQRNKGNFPGRFSGRQFSNSRSEMNVSTLELGDSALYLCASTPGVPQDPNYGYTFGSGTRLTVV.

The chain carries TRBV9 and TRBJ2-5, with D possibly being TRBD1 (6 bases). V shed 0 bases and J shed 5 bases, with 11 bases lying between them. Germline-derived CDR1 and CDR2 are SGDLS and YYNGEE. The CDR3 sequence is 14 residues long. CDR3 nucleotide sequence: TGTGCCAGCAGCGTAGAACAGGGCGTGGAGACCCAGTACTTC. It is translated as CASSVEQGVETQYF.

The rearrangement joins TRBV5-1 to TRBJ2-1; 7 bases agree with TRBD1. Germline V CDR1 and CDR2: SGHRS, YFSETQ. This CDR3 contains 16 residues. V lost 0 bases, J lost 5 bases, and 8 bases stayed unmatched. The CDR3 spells CASSLAPGTADNEQFF. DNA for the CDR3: TGCGCCAGCAGCTTGGCGCCCGGGACAGCCGACAATGAGCAGTTCTTC.

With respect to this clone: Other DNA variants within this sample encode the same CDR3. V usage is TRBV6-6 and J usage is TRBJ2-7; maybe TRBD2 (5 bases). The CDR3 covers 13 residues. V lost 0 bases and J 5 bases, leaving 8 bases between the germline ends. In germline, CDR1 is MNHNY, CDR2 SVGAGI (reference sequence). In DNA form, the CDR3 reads TGTGCCAGCAGTTACTCAGAGGGAAACGAGCAGTACTTC. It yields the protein CASSYSEGNEQYF.

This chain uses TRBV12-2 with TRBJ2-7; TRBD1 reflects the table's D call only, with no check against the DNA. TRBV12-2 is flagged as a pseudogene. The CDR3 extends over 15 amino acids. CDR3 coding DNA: TGTGCAAGTCGCCCCGGGACAGGGGCGTCCTACGAGCAGTACTTC. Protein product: CASRPGTGASYEQYF.

Here the CDR3 DNA reads TGTGCCAGCAACCGACTAGCGGCACCGGATACGCAGTATTTT. Its translation: CASNRLAAPDTQYF. The chain employs TRBV28 and TRBJ2-3, with TRBD2 identical over 9 bases. The CDR3 loop spans 14 amino acids. The germline CDR1 and CDR2 sequences are MDHEN and SYDVKM. Unmatched junction bases numbered 8, after V lost 7 bases and J lost 6 bases.

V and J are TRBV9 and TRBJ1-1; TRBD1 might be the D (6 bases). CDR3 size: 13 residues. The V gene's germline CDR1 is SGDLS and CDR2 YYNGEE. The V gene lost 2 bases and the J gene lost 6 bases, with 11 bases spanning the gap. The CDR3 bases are TGTGCCAGCAGCGTTGAGGGGGAGCCTGAAGCTTTCTTT. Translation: CASSVEGEPEAFF.

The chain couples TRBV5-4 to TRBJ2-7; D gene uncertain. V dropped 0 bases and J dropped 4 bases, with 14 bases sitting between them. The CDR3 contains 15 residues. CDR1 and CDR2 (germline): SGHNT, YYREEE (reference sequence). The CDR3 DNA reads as TGTGCCAGCAGCTTGGGAGGCGCTAGTAGTTACGAGCAGTACTTC. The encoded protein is CASSLGGASSYEQYF.

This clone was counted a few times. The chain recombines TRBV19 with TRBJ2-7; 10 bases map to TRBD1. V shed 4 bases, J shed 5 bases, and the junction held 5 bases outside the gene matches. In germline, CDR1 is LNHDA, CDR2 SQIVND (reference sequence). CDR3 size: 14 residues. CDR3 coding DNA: TGTGCCAGTAGTAGCCGGGACAGGGGCCACGAGCAGTACTTC. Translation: CASSSRDRGHEQYF.

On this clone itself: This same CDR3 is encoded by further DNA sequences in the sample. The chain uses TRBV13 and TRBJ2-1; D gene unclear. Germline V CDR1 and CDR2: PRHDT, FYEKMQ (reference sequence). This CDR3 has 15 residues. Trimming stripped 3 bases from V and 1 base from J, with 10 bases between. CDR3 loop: CASSLGISSYNEQFF. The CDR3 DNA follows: TGTGCCAGCAGCTTGGGTATATCGTCCTACAATGAGCAGTTCTTC.

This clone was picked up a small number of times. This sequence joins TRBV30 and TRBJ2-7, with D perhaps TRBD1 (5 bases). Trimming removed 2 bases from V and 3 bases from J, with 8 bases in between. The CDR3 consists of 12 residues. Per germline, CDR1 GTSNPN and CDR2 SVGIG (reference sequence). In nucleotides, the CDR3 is TGTGCCTGGAGTTGGGGCAGCTACGAGCAGTACTTC. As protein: CAWSWGSYEQYF.

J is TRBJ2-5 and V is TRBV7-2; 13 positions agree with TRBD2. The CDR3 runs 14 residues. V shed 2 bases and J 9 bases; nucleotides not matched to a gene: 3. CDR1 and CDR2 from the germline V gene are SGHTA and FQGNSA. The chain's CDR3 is CASSLRGLAGAQYF. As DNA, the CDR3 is TGTGCCAGCAGCTTAAGAGGACTAGCGGGAGCCCAGTACTTC. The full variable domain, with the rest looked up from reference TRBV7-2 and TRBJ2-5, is GAGVSQSPSNKVTEKGKDVELRCDPISGHTALYWYRQSLGQGLEFLIYFQGNSAPDKSGLPSDRFSAERTGGSVSTLTIQRTQQEDSAVYLCASSLRGLAGAQYFGPGTRLLVL.

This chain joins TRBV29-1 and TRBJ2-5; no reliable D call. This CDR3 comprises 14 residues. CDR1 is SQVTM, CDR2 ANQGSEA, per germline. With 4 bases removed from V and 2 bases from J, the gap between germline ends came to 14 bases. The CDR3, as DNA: TGCAGCGTTGTTGGGTACGGCTTGCAAGAGACCCAGTACTTC. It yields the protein CSVVGYGLQETQYF.

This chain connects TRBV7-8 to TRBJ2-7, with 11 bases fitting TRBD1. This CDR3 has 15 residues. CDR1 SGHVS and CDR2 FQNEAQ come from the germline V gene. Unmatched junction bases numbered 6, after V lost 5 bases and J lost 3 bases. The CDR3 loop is CASSGGQGVGYEQYF. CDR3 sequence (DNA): TGTGCCAGCAGCGGGGGACAGGGGGTAGGCTACGAGCAGTACTTC.

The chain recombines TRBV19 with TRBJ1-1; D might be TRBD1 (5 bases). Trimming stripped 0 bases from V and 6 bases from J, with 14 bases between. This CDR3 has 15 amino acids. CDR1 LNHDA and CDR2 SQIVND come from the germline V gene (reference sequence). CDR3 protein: CASSIEFPARAEAFF. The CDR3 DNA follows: TGTGCCAGTAGTATAGAATTCCCTGCCAGGGCTGAAGCTTTCTTT.

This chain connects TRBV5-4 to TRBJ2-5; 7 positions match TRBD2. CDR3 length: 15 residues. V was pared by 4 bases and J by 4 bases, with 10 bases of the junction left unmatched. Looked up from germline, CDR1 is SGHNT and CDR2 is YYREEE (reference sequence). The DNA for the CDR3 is TGTGCCAGCAGCCGAAGGGAGGGGCTGGGAGAGACCCAGTACTTC. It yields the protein CASSRREGLGETQYF.

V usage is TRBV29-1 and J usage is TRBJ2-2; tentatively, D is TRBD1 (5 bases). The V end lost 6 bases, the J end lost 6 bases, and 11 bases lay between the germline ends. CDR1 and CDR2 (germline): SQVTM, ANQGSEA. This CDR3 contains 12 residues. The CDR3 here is CSVADSSGELFF. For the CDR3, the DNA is TGCAGCGTCGCTGACAGTTCCGGGGAGCTGTTTTTT.

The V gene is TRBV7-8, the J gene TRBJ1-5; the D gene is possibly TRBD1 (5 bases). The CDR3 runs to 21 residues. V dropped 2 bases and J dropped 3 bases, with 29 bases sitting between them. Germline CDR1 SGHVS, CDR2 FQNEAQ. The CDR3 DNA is TGTGCCAGCAGCTTATTAGAGGCTTTTTCGGGGACCTCCCAGCTCAATCAGCCCCAGCATTTT. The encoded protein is CASSLLEAFSGTSQLNQPQHF. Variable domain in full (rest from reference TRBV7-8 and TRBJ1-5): GAGVSQSPRYKVAKRGQDVALRCDPISGHVSLFWYQQALGQGPEFLTYFQNEAQLDKSGLPSDRFFAERPEGSVSTLKIQRTQQEDSAVYLCASSLLEAFSGTSQLNQPQHFGDGTRLSIL.

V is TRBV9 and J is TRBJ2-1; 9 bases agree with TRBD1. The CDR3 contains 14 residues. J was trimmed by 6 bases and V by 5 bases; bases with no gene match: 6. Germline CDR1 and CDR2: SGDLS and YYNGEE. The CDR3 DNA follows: TGTGCCAGCAGTGAAAAGACAGGGGGCAATGAGCAGTTCTTC. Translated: CASSEKTGGNEQFF.

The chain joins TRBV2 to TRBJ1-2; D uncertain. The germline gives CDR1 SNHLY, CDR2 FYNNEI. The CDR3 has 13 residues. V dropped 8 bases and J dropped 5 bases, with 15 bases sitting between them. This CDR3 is CASRYPEGYGYTF. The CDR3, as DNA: TGTGCCAGCCGGTATCCAGAAGGTTATGGCTACACCTTC.

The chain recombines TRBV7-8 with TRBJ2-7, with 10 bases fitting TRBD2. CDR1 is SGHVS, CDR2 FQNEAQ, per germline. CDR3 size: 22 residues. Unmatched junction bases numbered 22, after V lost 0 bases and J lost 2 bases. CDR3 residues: CASSLAAIITSGTHSNTYEQYF. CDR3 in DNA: TGTGCCAGCAGCTTAGCGGCCATAATAACTAGCGGGACCCACTCCAACACCTACGAGCAGTACTTC.

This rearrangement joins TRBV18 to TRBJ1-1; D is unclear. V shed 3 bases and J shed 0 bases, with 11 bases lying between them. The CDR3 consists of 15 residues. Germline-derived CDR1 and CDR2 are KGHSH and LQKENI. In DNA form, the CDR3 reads TGTGCCAGCTCACCGACGACGATCATGAACACTGAAGCTTTCTTT. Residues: CASSPTTIMNTEAFF.